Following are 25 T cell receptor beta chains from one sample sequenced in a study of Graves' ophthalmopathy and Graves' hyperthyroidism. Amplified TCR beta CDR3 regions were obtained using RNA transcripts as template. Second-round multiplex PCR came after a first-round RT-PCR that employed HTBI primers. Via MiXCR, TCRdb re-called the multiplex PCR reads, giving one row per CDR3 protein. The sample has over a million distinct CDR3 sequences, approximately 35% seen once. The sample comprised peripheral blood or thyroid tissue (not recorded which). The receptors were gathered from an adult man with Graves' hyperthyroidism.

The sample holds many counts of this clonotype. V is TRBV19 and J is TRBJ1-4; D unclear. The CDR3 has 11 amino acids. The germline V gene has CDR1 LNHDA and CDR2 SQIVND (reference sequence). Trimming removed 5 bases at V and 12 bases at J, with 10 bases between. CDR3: CASSPTLELFF. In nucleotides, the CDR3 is TGTGCCAGTAGTCCCACGTTAGAACTGTTTTTT.

The CDR3 DNA is TGCGCCAGCAGTGAGCCGGGACAGGGCCCCGTCGAGCAGTACTTC. Its protein is CASSEPGQGPVEQYF. The gene calls are TRBV10-2 and TRBJ2-7; 9 bases match TRBD1. J gave up 6 bases and V 2 bases, and 8 bases lay outside the gene matches. The CDR3 is 15 residues long. Germline V gives CDR1 WSHSY, CDR2 SAAADI.

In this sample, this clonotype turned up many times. The CDR3 here is CASSGGQGSFYEQYF. CDR3 DNA sequence: TGCGCCAGCAGCGGTGGACAGGGGTCATTCTACGAGCAGTACTTC. The J gene is TRBJ2-7, the V gene TRBV5-1, with 9 bases identical to TRBD1. The V and J ends lost 4 bases and 3 bases, in that order; junction bases with no gene match: 8. Per germline, CDR1 SGHRS and CDR2 YFSETQ. CDR3 length: 15 amino acids.

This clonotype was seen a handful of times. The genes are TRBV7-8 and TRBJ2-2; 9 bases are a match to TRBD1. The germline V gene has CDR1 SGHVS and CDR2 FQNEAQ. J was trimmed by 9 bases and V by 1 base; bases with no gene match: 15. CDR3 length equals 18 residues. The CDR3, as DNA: TGTGCCAGCAGCTTAGGGTCGGGGACAGGGATGATTCTACGGGAGCTGTTTTTT. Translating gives CASSLGSGTGMILRELFF.

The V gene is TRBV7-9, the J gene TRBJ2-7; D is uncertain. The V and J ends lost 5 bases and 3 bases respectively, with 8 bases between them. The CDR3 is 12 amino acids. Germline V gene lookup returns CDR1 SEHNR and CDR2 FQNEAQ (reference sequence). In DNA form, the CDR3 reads TGTGCCAGCAGCCGACTCCGCTACGAGCAGTACTTC. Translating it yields CASSRLRYEQYF.

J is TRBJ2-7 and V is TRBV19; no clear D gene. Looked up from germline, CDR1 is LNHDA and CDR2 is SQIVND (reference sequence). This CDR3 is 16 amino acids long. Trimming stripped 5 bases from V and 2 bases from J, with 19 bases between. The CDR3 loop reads CASSGPGPHAPYEQYF. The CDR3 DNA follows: TGTGCCAGTAGTGGGCCGGGCCCCCACGCCCCCTACGAGCAGTACTTC.

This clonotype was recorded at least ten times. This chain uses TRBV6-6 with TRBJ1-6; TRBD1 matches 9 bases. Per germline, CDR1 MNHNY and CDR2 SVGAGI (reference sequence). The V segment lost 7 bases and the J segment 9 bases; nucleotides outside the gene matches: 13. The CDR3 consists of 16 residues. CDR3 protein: CASTKAKDRGGSPLHF. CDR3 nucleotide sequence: TGTGCCAGCACCAAGGCCAAGGACAGGGGTGGTTCACCCCTCCACTTT.

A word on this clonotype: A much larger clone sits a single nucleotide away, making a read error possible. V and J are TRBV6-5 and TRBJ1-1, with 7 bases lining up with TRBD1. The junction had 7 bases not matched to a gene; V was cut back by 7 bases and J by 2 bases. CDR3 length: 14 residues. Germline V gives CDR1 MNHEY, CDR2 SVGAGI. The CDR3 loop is CASKQQGINTEAFF. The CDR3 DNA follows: TGTGCCAGCAAACAACAGGGGATAAACACTGAAGCTTTCTTT.

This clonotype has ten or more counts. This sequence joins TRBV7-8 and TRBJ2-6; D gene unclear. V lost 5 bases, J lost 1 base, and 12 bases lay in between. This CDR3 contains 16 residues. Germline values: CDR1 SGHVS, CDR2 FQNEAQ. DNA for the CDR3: TGTGCCAGCAGCCCCTGGGCCGGTTCTGGGGCCAACGTCCTGACTTTC. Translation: CASSPWAGSGANVLTF.

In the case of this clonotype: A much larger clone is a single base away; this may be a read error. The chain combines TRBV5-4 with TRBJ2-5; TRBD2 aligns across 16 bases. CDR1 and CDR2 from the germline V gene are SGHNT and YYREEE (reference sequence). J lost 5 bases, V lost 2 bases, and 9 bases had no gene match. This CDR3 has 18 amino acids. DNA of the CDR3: TGTGCCAGCAGCTTCGAGGGGACTAGCGGGAGGGCCCTGGAGACCCAGTACTTC. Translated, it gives CASSFEGTSGRALETQYF.

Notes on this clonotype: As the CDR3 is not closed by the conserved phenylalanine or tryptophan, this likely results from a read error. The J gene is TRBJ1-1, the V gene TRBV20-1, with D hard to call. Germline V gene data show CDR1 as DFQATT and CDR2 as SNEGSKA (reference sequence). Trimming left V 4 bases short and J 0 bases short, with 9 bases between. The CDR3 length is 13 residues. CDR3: CSANKDMNTEAFL. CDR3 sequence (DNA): TGCAGTGCTAATAAGGATATGAACACTGAAGCTTTCCTT.

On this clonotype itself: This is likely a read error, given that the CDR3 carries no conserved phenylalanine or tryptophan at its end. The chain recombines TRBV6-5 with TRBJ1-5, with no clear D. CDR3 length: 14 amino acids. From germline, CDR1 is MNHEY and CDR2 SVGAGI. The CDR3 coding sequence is TGTGCCAGCGGTGGTCAGTATAGCAGTCAGCCCCAGCATCTT. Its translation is CASGGQYSSQPQHL.

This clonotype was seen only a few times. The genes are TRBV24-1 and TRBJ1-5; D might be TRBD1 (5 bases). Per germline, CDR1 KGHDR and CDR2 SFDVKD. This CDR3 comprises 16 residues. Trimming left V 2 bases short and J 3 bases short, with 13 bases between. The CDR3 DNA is TGTGCCACCAGTGATTCCGGAGGGGTCCCCAATCAGCCCCAGCATTTT. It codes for CATSDSGGVPNQPQHF.

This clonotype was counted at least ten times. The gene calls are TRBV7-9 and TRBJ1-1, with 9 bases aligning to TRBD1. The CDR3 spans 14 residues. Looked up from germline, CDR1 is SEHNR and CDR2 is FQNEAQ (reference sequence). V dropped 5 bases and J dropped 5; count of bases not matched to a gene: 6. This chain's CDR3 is CASSQQGAKTEAFF. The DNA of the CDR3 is TGTGCCAGCAGCCAACAGGGGGCAAAGACTGAAGCTTTCTTT.

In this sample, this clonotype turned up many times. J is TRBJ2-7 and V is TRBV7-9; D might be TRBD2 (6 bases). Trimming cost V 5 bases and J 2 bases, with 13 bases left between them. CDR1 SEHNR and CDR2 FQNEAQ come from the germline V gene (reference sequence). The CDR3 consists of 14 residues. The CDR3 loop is CASSHTSRAYEQYF. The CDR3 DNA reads TGTGCCAGCAGCCATACTAGCCGCGCCTACGAGCAGTACTTC.

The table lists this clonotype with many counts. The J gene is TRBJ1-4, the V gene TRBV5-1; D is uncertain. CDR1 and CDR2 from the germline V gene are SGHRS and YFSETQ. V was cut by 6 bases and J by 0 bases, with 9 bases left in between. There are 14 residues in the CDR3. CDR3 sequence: CASTSSSTNEKLFF. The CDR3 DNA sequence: TGCGCCAGCACCTCCTCGTCAACTAATGAAAAACTGTTTTTT.

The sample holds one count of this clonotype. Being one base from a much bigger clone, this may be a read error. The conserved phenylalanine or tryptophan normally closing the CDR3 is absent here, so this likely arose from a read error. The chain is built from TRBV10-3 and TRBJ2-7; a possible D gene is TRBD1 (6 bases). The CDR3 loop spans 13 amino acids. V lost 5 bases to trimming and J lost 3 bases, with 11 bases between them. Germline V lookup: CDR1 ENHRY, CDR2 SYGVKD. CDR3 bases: TGTGCCATCAGTCCGGGACAAGTCTACGAGCAGTACTCC. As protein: CAISPGQVYEQYS.

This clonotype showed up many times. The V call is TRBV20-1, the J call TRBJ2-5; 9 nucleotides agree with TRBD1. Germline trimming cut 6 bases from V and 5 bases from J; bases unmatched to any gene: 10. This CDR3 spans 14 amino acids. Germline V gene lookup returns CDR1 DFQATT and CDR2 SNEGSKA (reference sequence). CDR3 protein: CSAVTTGGLETQYF. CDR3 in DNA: TGCAGTGCGGTAACTACAGGGGGCCTGGAGACCCAGTACTTC.

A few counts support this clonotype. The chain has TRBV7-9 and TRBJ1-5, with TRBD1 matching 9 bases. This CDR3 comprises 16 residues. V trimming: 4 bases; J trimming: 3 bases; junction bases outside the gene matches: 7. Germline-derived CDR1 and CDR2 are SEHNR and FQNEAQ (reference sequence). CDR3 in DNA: TGTGCCAGCAGCTCGACCCGGGACAGGGACAATCAGCCCCAGCATTTT. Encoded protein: CASSSTRDRDNQPQHF.

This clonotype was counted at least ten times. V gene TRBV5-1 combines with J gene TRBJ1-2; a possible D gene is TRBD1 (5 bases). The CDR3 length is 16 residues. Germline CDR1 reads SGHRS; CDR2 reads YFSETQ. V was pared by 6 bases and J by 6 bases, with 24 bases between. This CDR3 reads CASNPGGTELSHGYTF. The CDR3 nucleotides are TGCGCCAGCAACCCCGGGGGGACGGAGCTGAGCCATGGCTACACCTTC.

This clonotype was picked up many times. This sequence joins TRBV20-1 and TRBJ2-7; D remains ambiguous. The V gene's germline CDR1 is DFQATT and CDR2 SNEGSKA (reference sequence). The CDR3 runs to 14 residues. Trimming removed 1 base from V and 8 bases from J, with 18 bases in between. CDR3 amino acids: CSARGPSDLWKQYF. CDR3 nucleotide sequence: TGCAGTGCTAGAGGTCCGTCCGATCTCTGGAAGCAGTACTTC.

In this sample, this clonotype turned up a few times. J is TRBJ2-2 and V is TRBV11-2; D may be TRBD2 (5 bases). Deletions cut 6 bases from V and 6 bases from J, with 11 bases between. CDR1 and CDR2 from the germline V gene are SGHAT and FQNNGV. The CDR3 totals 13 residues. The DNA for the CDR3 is TGTGCCAGCAGACTAACTAGTTCCGGGGAGCTGTTTTTT. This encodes CASRLTSSGELFF.

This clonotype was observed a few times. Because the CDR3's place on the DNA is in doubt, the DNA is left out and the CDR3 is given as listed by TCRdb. CDR3 sequence: CASSRGLAGLRAGELFF. The rearrangement joins TRBV12-3 or TRBV12-4 to TRBJ2-2; TRBD2, the table's D call, lacks a check against the DNA. Inclusive of both ends, the CDR3 amounts to 17 amino acids.

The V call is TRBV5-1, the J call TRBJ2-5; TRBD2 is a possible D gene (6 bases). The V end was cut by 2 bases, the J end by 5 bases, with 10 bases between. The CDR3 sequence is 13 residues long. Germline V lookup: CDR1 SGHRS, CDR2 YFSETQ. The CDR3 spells CASSLELAETQYF. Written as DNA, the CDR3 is TGCGCCAGCAGCTTAGAACTAGCTGAGACCCAGTACTTC.

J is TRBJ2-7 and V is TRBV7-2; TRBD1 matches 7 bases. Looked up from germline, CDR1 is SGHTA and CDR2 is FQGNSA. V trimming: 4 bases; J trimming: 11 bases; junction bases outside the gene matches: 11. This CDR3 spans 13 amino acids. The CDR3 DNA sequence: TGTGCCAGCAGCTCTTATATTCCGGGGACAGAGTACTTC. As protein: CASSSYIPGTEYF.